What follows describes a single T cell receptor (beta chain). Its antigen remains unidentified. These data are taken from a study of T-cell memory formation after mild COVID-19. About the study: TCR clusters mostly belonged to single donors. General observations from the study: CD4+ clones that contracted lay mainly in CM and EM; CD8+ ones lay in EMRA. Memory from before infection featured some responding clones, which suggests cross-reactive memory joined.

This CDR3 comprises 16 residues. CDR1 and CDR2 from the germline V gene are SEHNR and FQNEAQ (reference sequence). The ends were cut back, 3 bases at V and 0 bases at J, with 12 bases in the middle. 5'RACE primed at constant segments yielded TCR alpha and TCR beta cDNA libraries bearing sample barcodes and UMIs. TCRdb re-called the 5' RACE reads through MiXCR, storing one row per CDR3 protein. The table shows around 450,000 distinct CDR3 sequences, with 20% to 25% occurring only once. The sequencing input was PBMCs or a T cell subset sorted from them (not recorded which). This TCR was recovered from an adult woman who had mild COVID-19 (a few samples of this study predate the infection). Cell type and time point are not known. This chain joins TRBV7-9 and TRBJ1-3, with D maybe TRBD1 (5 bases). The CDR3 sequence: CASSFWDHISGNTIYF. The CDR3 DNA reads TGTGCCAGCAGCTTTTGGGACCATATCTCTGGAAACACCATATATTTT. Complete variable domain (other parts from reference TRBV7-9 and TRBJ1-3): DTGVSQNPRHKITKRGQNVTFRCDPISEHNRLYWYRQTLGQGPEFLTYFQNEAQLEKSRLLSDRFSAERPKGSFSTLEIQRTEQGDSAMYLCASSFWDHISGNTIYFGEGSWLTVV.